Following are 26 T cell receptor beta chains from one sample sequenced in a study of shared clonotypes between healthy human individuals. Sequencing was performed with immunoSEQ multiplex PCR; in TCRdb, only in-frame clones are kept and a portion is missing. The sample has around 700,000 clones, 74% seen once; the top ten hold 1.5% to 2%. The sequenced material came from memory CD4+ T cells sorted from blood. Indicated subset: CD45RA-negative fraction. Receptors originate from a woman in her 30s in good health.

V and J are TRBV10-2 and TRBJ2-7; a weak D match, TRBD1 (7 bases). This CDR3 region has 14 residues. The germline V gene encodes CDR1 WSHSY and CDR2 SAAADI. V was trimmed by 8 bases and J by 5 bases, leaving 19 bases between them. In DNA form, the CDR3 reads TGCGCCAGCCTGCCCGAAGGCAGGGGGGACGAGCAGTACTTC. Translation: CASLPEGRGDEQYF.

The gene calls are TRBV5-4 and TRBJ2-2, with 8 bases aligning to TRBD2. V dropped 4 bases and J dropped 7; count of bases not matched to a gene: 12. The germline CDR1 and CDR2 sequences are SGHNT and YYREEE (reference sequence). The CDR3 is made up of 16 amino acids. The CDR3 loop reads CASSNRTSSRGGELFF. The CDR3 DNA sequence: TGTGCCAGCAGCAATCGGACTAGCAGTCGTGGCGGGGAGCTGTTTTTT.

J is TRBJ2-7 and V is TRBV7-2; 8 positions agree with TRBD1. This CDR3 contains 15 residues. The V and J ends lost 5 bases and 5 bases, in that order; junction bases with no gene match: 11. Germline assignment: CDR1 SGHTA and CDR2 FQGNSA. The CDR3 reads CASSQGTGRSHEQYF. The CDR3 DNA is TGTGCCAGCAGCCAAGGGACAGGCAGATCCCACGAGCAGTACTTC.

This chain joins TRBV2 and TRBJ1-4; D unclear. V was cut by 5 bases and J by 4 bases, with 8 bases left in between. The CDR3 runs to 13 residues. The germline V gene has CDR1 SNHLY and CDR2 FYNNEI. This CDR3 reads CASSSNNNEKLFF. CDR3 nucleotides: TGTGCCAGCAGTTCTAACAATAATGAAAAACTGTTTTTT.

V and J are TRBV15 and TRBJ2-7, with a tentative D call TRBD2 (6 bases). This CDR3 is built from 16 residues. V was cut by 2 bases and J by 11 bases, with 25 bases left in between. Germline V CDR1 and CDR2: LNHNV, YYDKDF (reference sequence). The CDR3 protein is CATSRISGAASALEYF. For the CDR3, the DNA is TGTGCCACCAGCAGAATCTCGGGAGCGGCCTCTGCTTTGGAGTACTTC.

The chain uses TRBV19 and TRBJ2-5, with D possibly TRBD1 on 6 matching bases. Trimming took 1 base from V and 1 from J, leaving 13 bases between them. There are 16 residues in the CDR3. Germline loops: CDR1 LNHDA, CDR2 SQIVND (reference sequence). The CDR3 loop reads CASSIGKTGIQETQYF. DNA for the CDR3: TGTGCCAGTAGTATAGGGAAGACAGGAATCCAAGAGACCCAGTACTTC.

The chain has TRBV18 and TRBJ2-7, with a tentative D call TRBD2 (5 bases). Per the germline V gene, CDR1 is KGHSH and CDR2 is LQKENI. V lost 2 bases and J 3 bases, leaving 14 bases between the germline ends. This CDR3 contains 15 residues. In nucleotides, the CDR3 is TGTGCCAGCTCACCAAGGAGTGGGAGCCTCTACGAGCAGTACTTC. Amino acid sequence: CASSPRSGSLYEQYF.

The chain employs TRBV4-2 and TRBJ2-5; no clear D. V dropped 2 bases and J dropped 6 bases, with 13 bases sitting between them. This CDR3 is 14 amino acids long. Germline assignment: CDR1 LGHNA and CDR2 YNFKEQ. Here the CDR3 DNA reads TGTGCCAGCAGCCAATCGAATTCAGCCAAGACCCAGTACTTC. Residues: CASSQSNSAKTQYF.

The chain combines TRBV5-1 with TRBJ1-1; 8 bases are shared with TRBD1. J lost 0 bases, V lost 1 base, and 2 bases had no gene match. Germline lookup yields CDR1 SGHRS and CDR2 YFSETQ. The CDR3 is 15 amino acids. CDR3 sequence reads: CASSLMTGVNTEAFF. The CDR3 DNA follows: TGCGCCAGCAGCTTGATGACAGGGGTGAACACTGAAGCTTTCTTT. Full variable domain (rest looked up from reference TRBV5-1 and TRBJ1-1): KAGVTQTPRYLIKTRGQQVTLSCSPISGHRSVSWYQQTPGQGLQFLFEYFSETQRNKGNFPGRFSGRQFSNSRSEMNVSTLELGDSALYLCASSLMTGVNTEAFFGQGTRLTVV.

Of note for this clone: The sample holds other DNA sequences that translate to the same CDR3. The chain is built from TRBV5-1 and TRBJ2-3; D is uncertain. Germline V gene lookup returns CDR1 SGHRS and CDR2 YFSETQ. V was cut by 0 bases and J by 4 bases, with 6 bases left in between. The CDR3 covers 13 residues. CDR3 in amino acids: CASSLEAPDTQYF. The CDR3 nucleotides are TGCGCCAGCAGCTTGGAGGCCCCAGATACGCAGTATTTT.

This clone was counted a single time. This chain links TRBV28 with TRBJ2-2; D not resolved. The germline gives CDR1 MDHEN, CDR2 SYDVKM. The CDR3 has 12 amino acids. The V end lost 6 bases, the J end lost 1 base, and 3 bases lay between the germline ends. CDR3 amino acids: CASRLNTGELFF. CDR3 nucleotides: TGTGCCAGCAGACTGAACACCGGGGAGCTGTTTTTT.

This chain connects TRBV18 to TRBJ2-3; TRBD2 matches 12 bases. Germline CDR1 is KGHSH and CDR2 is LQKENI. The V segment lost 4 bases and the J segment 4 bases; nucleotides outside the gene matches: 3. CDR3 size: 15 residues. CDR3 DNA sequence: TGTGCCAGCTCACTCGGACTAGCGGGATCAGATACGCAGTATTTT. This gives the protein CASSLGLAGSDTQYF.

The chain has TRBV5-4 and TRBJ2-7; 11 bases agree with TRBD2. The CDR3 is made up of 15 amino acids. Losses at the gene ends were 4 bases for V and 0 bases for J; bases not matched to a gene: 3. Germline assignment: CDR1 SGHNT and CDR2 YYREEE (reference sequence). CDR3 sequence: CASSATSGSSYEQYF. CDR3 nucleotide sequence: TGTGCCAGCAGCGCAACTAGCGGGAGCTCCTACGAGCAGTACTTC.

This clone was seen once. The chain recombines TRBV14 with TRBJ2-5; 7 bases map to TRBD1. The V gene's germline CDR1 is SGHDN and CDR2 FVKESK. Germline trimming cut 2 bases from V and 4 bases from J; bases unmatched to any gene: 7. The CDR3 contains 15 residues. CDR3 DNA: TGTGCCAGCAGCCAACTTGGAACAGGGGTAGAGACCCAGTACTTC. It translates to CASSQLGTGVETQYF.

The chain uses TRBV11-2 and TRBJ2-2, with 9 bases aligning to TRBD1. This CDR3 contains 15 residues. The trim removed 2 bases at V and 7 bases at J, leaving 5 bases unmatched. CDR1 and CDR2 (germline): SGHAT, FQNNGV. As DNA, the CDR3 is TGTGCCAGCAGCTTAATCACAGGGGGCAACGGGGAGCTGTTTTTT. Translating gives CASSLITGGNGELFF.

This clone was observed a handful of times. The chain recombines TRBV2 with TRBJ2-7; 10 nucleotides line up with TRBD1. Trimming at V came to 7 bases and at J to 6 bases, leaving 6 bases not matched to a gene. The CDR3 covers 13 residues. The germline CDR1 and CDR2 sequences are SNHLY and FYNNEI. This chain's CDR3 is CASKVDRGREQYF. As DNA, the CDR3 is TGTGCCAGCAAAGTTGACAGGGGGCGCGAGCAGTACTTC.

The chain uses TRBV6-1 and TRBJ2-1; possible D gene TRBD1, 6 bases. The length of the CDR3 is 15 residues. CDR1 and CDR2 (germline): MNHNS, SASEGT. V lost 5 bases, J lost 7 bases, and 18 bases lay in between. The CDR3 loop reads CASSLGVDRTNEQFF. The CDR3 bases are TGTGCCAGCAGTCTGGGCGTAGACAGGACAAATGAGCAGTTCTTC.

The chain uses TRBV5-1 and TRBJ2-7, with TRBD2 matching over 7 bases. The CDR3 length is 14 residues. The germline CDR1 and CDR2 sequences are SGHRS and YFSETQ. The junction had 6 bases not matched to a gene; V was cut back by 3 bases and J by 3 bases. CDR3 sequence: CASSSRTRNYEQYF. The CDR3 bases are TGCGCCAGCAGCTCCCGGACTAGAAACTACGAGCAGTACTTC.

CDR3 nucleotide sequence: TGTGCCAGCAGTGACCGGGGGAAACTGTTTTTT. Its protein is CASSDRGKLFF. The rearrangement uses TRBV25-1 and TRBJ1-4; possible D gene TRBD1, 5 bases. The CDR3 has 11 residues. Germline CDR1 and CDR2: MGHDK and SYGVNS. The ends were cut back, 3 bases at V and 11 bases at J, with 7 bases in the middle.

The chain is built from TRBV29-1 and TRBJ2-3, with D perhaps TRBD1 or TRBD2 (5 bases each). CDR3 length: 14 amino acids. Germline assignment: CDR1 SQVTM and CDR2 ANQGSEA. V lost 6 bases to trimming and J lost 3 bases, with 16 bases between them. The CDR3: CSVREGTVTDTQYF. The CDR3 DNA is TGCAGCGTCCGGGAAGGGACGGTAACAGATACGCAGTATTTT.

This chain links TRBV6-5 with TRBJ1-2; D not certain. Deletions cut 0 bases from V and 4 bases from J, with 15 bases between. Germline V gene sequence: CDR1 MNHEY, CDR2 SVGAGI. The CDR3 covers 16 residues. CDR3 loop: CASSYSILEPGYGYTF. Written as DNA, the CDR3 is TGTGCCAGCAGTTACTCGATCTTGGAACCTGGCTATGGCTACACCTTC.

In its sample, this clone is medium-sized. V is TRBV7-9 and J is TRBJ2-7, with 11 bases fitting TRBD1. J gave up 6 bases and V 9 bases, and 7 bases lay outside the gene matches. The CDR3 totals 13 residues. The germline V gene encodes CDR1 SEHNR and CDR2 FQNEAQ (reference sequence). This chain's CDR3 is CASSDRGPSEQYF. The CDR3 DNA reads TGTGCCAGTTCGGACAGGGGGCCTAGCGAGCAGTACTTC. Filled out from reference TRBV7-9 and TRBJ2-7, the complete variable domain reads DTGVSQNPRHKITKRGQNVTFRCDPISEHNRLYWYRQTLGQGPEFLTYFQNEAQLEKSRLLSDRFSAERPKGSFSTLEIQRTEQGDSAMYLCASSDRGPSEQYFGPGTRLTVT.

This clone was observed a handful of times. Other nucleotide sequences in the sample specify the same CDR3. The CDR3: CASSERGPNYGYTF. Written as DNA, the CDR3 is TGTGCCAGCAGTGAAAGGGGGCCGAACTATGGCTACACCTTC. V gene TRBV2 combines with J gene TRBJ1-2; 7 nucleotides align to TRBD1. Germline V gene lookup returns CDR1 SNHLY and CDR2 FYNNEI. After removal of 2 bases from V and 2 bases from J, the junction contained 2 bases not matched to a gene. The CDR3 has 14 residues.

The rearrangement uses TRBV18 and TRBJ2-5; TRBD2 matches 8 bases. Per germline, CDR1 KGHSH and CDR2 LQKENI. With 3 bases clipped from V and 3 bases from J, the junction kept 3 bases outside the gene matches. The CDR3 contains 14 residues. CDR3 DNA: TGTGCCAGCTCACCCCTAGCGGGTAAAGAGACCCAGTACTTC. Translated: CASSPLAGKETQYF.

This rearrangement joins TRBV7-8 to TRBJ2-7; 10 bases match TRBD1. This CDR3 comprises 15 residues. Trimming removed 5 bases from V and 4 bases from J; junction bases left unmatched: 8. Per germline, CDR1 SGHVS and CDR2 FQNEAQ. CDR3 coding DNA: TGTGCCAGCAGCCCACGTCGGGACAGGGGTTACGAGCAGTACTTC. It specifies CASSPRRDRGYEQYF.

This clone was detected a few times. V is TRBV19 and J is TRBJ2-6; possible D gene TRBD1, 6 bases. From germline, CDR1 is LNHDA and CDR2 SQIVND (reference sequence). Trimming took 8 bases from V and 6 from J, leaving 20 bases between them. The CDR3 has 16 amino acids. The CDR3 reads CASGGHSSLEANVLTF. Here the CDR3 DNA reads TGTGCCAGTGGGGGACACTCCAGTTTAGAGGCCAACGTCCTGACTTTC.